The T cell receptor (beta chain) described here comes from a study of T cell changes during pregnancy in multiple sclerosis. Data came from immunoSEQ multiplex PCR; TCRdb stores just in-frame clones and leaves some out. The profile covers about 40,000 clones, with 91% appearing a single time and 0.73% taken by the ten largest. The origin of this receptor is a female donor with multiple sclerosis, enrolled in a pregnancy study. Specimen: CD4+ T cells from peripheral blood mononuclear cells, collected before pregnancy.

The CDR3 protein is CASSPGQVNQPQHF. The CDR3 coding sequence is TGTGCCAGCTCACCAGGGCAGGTTAATCAGCCCCAGCATTTT. V and J are TRBV18 and TRBJ1-5; the D is unclear. This CDR3 contains 14 residues. From germline, CDR1 is KGHSH and CDR2 LQKENI. V was pared by 2 bases and J by 4 bases, with 9 bases between.